Below, 32 T cell receptor beta chains from the same sample are listed, as sequenced in a study of CDR3 diversity in severe acne. MiXCR, applied by TCRdb to the PCR reads, yields one record per CDR3 protein. The sample shows approximately 97,000 distinct CDR3 sequences, 51% of them seen only once. Sequencing input: blood. These receptors originate from a male donor with acne.

V and J are TRBV7-3 and TRBJ1-2, with D perhaps TRBD1 (5 bases). V lost 5 bases and J lost 4, with 17 bases in between. This CDR3 region has 15 residues. Germline assignment: CDR1 SGHTA and CDR2 FQGTGA. Here the CDR3 reads CASSPRPGGGYGYTF. CDR3 bases: TGTGCCAGCAGCCCCCGGCCGGGGGGTGGCTATGGCTACACCTTC.

This clonotype appeared a few times. The chain employs TRBV25-1 and TRBJ1-6; perhaps TRBD1 as D (6 bases). This CDR3 comprises 15 residues. The V end lost 4 bases, the J end lost 5 bases, and 12 bases lay between the germline ends. CDR1 is MGHDK, CDR2 SYGVNS, per germline. CDR3 amino acids: CASSGAGQDNSPLHF. In DNA, the CDR3 is TGTGCCAGCAGTGGGGCGGGACAAGATAATTCACCCCTCCACTTT.

This clonotype has ten or more counts. The V gene is TRBV28, the J gene TRBJ1-3; the D is unclear. Trimming took 2 bases from V and 0 from J, leaving 8 bases between them. The germline V gene encodes CDR1 MDHEN and CDR2 SYDVKM. The CDR3 loop spans 15 amino acids. For the CDR3, the DNA is TGTGCCAGCAGTTTAGGACGGATCTCTGGAAACACCATATATTTT. Its protein is CASSLGRISGNTIYF.

Points on this clonotype: At one end, the junction sequence differs from germline, possibly due to a read error. The chain has TRBV7-2 and TRBJ2-1, with 8 nucleotides matching TRBD1. CDR1 SGHTA and CDR2 FQGNSA come from the germline V gene. This CDR3 is built from 15 residues. CDR3 sequence reads: CASSQTGTGYNEQFF. CDR3 sequence (DNA): TGCGCCAGCAGCCAAACCGGGACAGGTTACAATGAGCAGTTCTTC.

Written as DNA, the CDR3 is TGTGCCACCAGCAGAGGCGGATTTTACGAGCAGTACTTC. It specifies CATSRGGFYEQYF. The chain is built from TRBV15 and TRBJ2-7; D is ambiguous. CDR1 and CDR2 from the germline V gene are LNHNV and YYDKDF (reference sequence). The CDR3 has 13 amino acids. V was cut by 1 base and J by 4 bases, with 8 bases left in between.

The CDR3 region has the DNA TGCGCCAGCAGCTTGACAGGGCCGCTCCAAGAGACCCAGTACTTC. Translating gives CASSLTGPLQETQYF. J is TRBJ2-5 and V is TRBV5-1, with D maybe TRBD1 (6 bases). CDR1 and CDR2 from the germline V gene are SGHRS and YFSETQ. This CDR3 has 15 amino acids. V was shortened by 1 base and J by 1 base, with 11 bases between the two germline ends.

This clonotype was seen many times. V is TRBV25-1 and J is TRBJ1-2; D is undetermined. Germline V gene lookup returns CDR1 MGHDK and CDR2 SYGVNS. V was trimmed by 6 bases and J by 8 bases, leaving 16 bases between them. This CDR3 is 13 amino acids long. For the CDR3, the DNA is TGTGCCAGCAGCTTGGGAGGGAGAGGCGGCTACACCTTC. Protein sequence: CASSLGGRGGYTF.

This clonotype was observed a few times. V gene TRBV7-3 combines with J gene TRBJ2-5; 7 bases agree with TRBD2. Germline assignment: CDR1 SGHTA and CDR2 FQGTGA. CDR3 length equals 14 residues. Losses at the gene ends were 4 bases for V and 5 bases for J; bases not matched to a gene: 7. In DNA form, the CDR3 reads TGTGCCAGCAGCTCGACTAGCTCCAAGGAGACCCAGTACTTC. Translating it yields CASSSTSSKETQYF.

This clonotype was seen more than once but under ten times. A much larger clone differs from this one at a single base, so this may be a read error. The chain's CDR3 is CSADSYEQYV. In nucleotides, the CDR3 is TGCAGTGCTGACAGCTACGAGCAGTACGTC. The V gene is TRBV20-1, the J gene TRBJ2-7; D may be TRBD1 (5 bases). The CDR3 extends over 10 amino acids. V shed 5 bases and J shed 3 bases, with 5 bases lying between them. Germline CDR1 reads DFQATT; CDR2 reads SNEGSKA (reference sequence).

The rearrangement joins TRBV19 to TRBJ1-2, with 8 positions matching TRBD1. Germline V gene data show CDR1 as LNHDA and CDR2 as SQIVND (reference sequence). Trimming took 8 bases from V and 1 from J; bases not matched to a gene: 3. The CDR3 runs to 13 residues. The CDR3 spells CASCTGGNYGYTF. CDR3 coding DNA: TGTGCCAGTTGTACAGGGGGTAACTATGGCTACACCTTC.

With respect to this clonotype: This may arise from a read error, as a much more abundant clone is one base away. The genes are TRBV5-1 and TRBJ2-3; the D gene could be TRBD1 or TRBD2 (5 bases each). In germline, CDR1 is SGHRS, CDR2 YFSETQ. Trimming took off 0 bases at V and 4 bases at J, with 15 bases between the two ends. The CDR3 length is 16 residues. CDR3 protein: CASSLVRGSQPDTQYF. CDR3 bases: TGCGCCAGCAGCTTGGTTCGGGGCAGCCAACCAGATACGCAGTATTTT.

The table lists this clonotype with a count of one. The chain uses TRBV5-1 and TRBJ2-3, with 7 bases identical to TRBD1. V shed 0 bases, J shed 4 bases, and the junction held 5 bases outside the gene matches. Germline loops: CDR1 SGHRS, CDR2 YFSETQ. The CDR3 has 15 amino acids. CDR3 protein: CASSLEQGDADTQYF. For the CDR3, the DNA is TGCGCCAGCAGCTTGGAGCAGGGGGACGCAGATACGCAGTATTTT.

This clonotype was recorded at least ten times. The chain joins TRBV11-2 to TRBJ2-2, with TRBD1 matching over 8 bases. Germline V gene lookup returns CDR1 SGHAT and CDR2 FQNNGV. V shed 6 bases, J shed 4 bases, and the junction held 7 bases outside the gene matches. The CDR3 is 15 residues long. Written as DNA, the CDR3 is TGTGCCAGCAGGCCCCAGGGGGCCATCACCGGGGAGCTGTTTTTT. As protein: CASRPQGAITGELFF.

This clonotype has at least ten counts. The chain carries TRBV20-1 and TRBJ1-5; perhaps TRBD1 as D (6 bases). In germline, CDR1 is DFQATT, CDR2 SNEGSKA (reference sequence). V shed 0 bases and J shed 4 bases, with 16 bases lying between them. This CDR3 spans 16 amino acids. The CDR3 nucleotides are TGCAGTGCTAGAGAAGTCGGGGGCCTAGTGAATCAGCCCCAGCATTTT. Protein product: CSAREVGGLVNQPQHF.

This chain connects TRBV10-1 to TRBJ2-5; 7 nucleotides agree with TRBD2. Germline V gives CDR1 WNHNN, CDR2 SYGVQD (reference sequence). V was pared by 7 bases and J by 2 bases, with 7 bases of the junction left unmatched. The CDR3 covers 14 residues. The CDR3 is CASTGRELQETQYF. The CDR3 region has the DNA TGCGCCAGCACGGGGCGGGAGCTACAAGAGACCCAGTACTTC.

The rearrangement links TRBV5-6 to TRBJ2-3, with D hard to call. Looked up from germline, CDR1 is SGHDT and CDR2 is YYEEEE. The CDR3 has 11 amino acids. V lost 1 base, J lost 6 bases, and 3 bases lay in between. CDR3 sequence reads: CASSLPDTQYF. Here the CDR3 DNA reads TGTGCCAGCAGCTTGCCGGATACGCAGTATTTT. The full variable domain, completed using reference TRBV5-6 and TRBJ2-3, is DAGVTQSPTHLIKTRGQQVTLRCSPKSGHDTVSWYQQALGQGPQFIFQYYEEEERQRGNFPDRFSGHQFPNYSSELNVNALLLGDSALYLCASSLPDTQYFGPGTRLTVL.

Only one count was recorded for this clonotype. V is TRBV10-3 and J is TRBJ2-7; 8 bases align to TRBD2. Matching the DNA end better, TRBJ2-1 makes the J call doubtful. Germline V lookup: CDR1 ENHRY, CDR2 SYGVKD. This CDR3 has 15 residues. As DNA, the CDR3 is TGTGCCATCGGCGGGAGCGGGAGCTCCTACAATGAGCAGTTCTTC. Its protein product is CAIGGSGSSYNEQFF.

This clonotype was picked up many times. J is TRBJ2-2 and V is TRBV19; D is perhaps TRBD1 (6 bases). V lost 5 bases and J lost 6, with 10 bases in between. Looked up from germline, CDR1 is LNHDA and CDR2 is SQIVND (reference sequence). The CDR3 is made up of 13 amino acids. CDR3 sequence (DNA): TGTGCCAGTAGTCTACAGGGAGCCGGGGAGCTGTTTTTT. Translating it yields CASSLQGAGELFF. Full variable domain (outside the CDR3, taken from reference TRBV19 and TRBJ2-2): DGGITQSPKYLFRKEGQNVTLSCEQNLNHDAMYWYRQDPGQGLRLIYYSQIVNDFQKGDIAEGYSVSREKKESFPLTVTSAQKNPTAFYLCASSLQGAGELFFGEGSRLTVL.

This clonotype was counted ten times or more. V gene TRBV5-8 combines with J gene TRBJ1-1; no clear D gene. V was trimmed by 6 bases and J by 1 base, leaving 7 bases between them. Germline assignment: CDR1 SGHTS and CDR2 YDEGEE. The CDR3 consists of 12 residues. CDR3 coding DNA: TGTGCCAGCACCGAAGGGAACACTGAAGCTTTCTTT. It specifies CASTEGNTEAFF. Supplemented by reference TRBV5-8 and TRBJ1-1, the full variable domain reads EAGVTQSPTHLIKTRGQQATLRCSPISGHTSVYWYQQALGLGLQFLLWYDEGEERNRGNFPPRFSGRQFPNYSSELNVNALELEDSALYLCASTEGNTEAFFGQGTRLTVV.

Ten or more counts support this clonotype. The chain couples TRBV5-1 to TRBJ1-4; the D is unclear. The CDR3 has 13 amino acids. Germline V gene lookup returns CDR1 SGHRS and CDR2 YFSETQ. Trimming removed 6 bases from V and 4 bases from J, with 10 bases in between. This chain's CDR3 is CASTLRGNEKLFF. DNA of the CDR3: TGCGCCAGCACCCTTCGGGGTAATGAAAAACTGTTTTTT.

The chain employs TRBV7-9 and TRBJ2-1; a weak D match, TRBD2 (6 bases). Germline V lookup: CDR1 SEHNR, CDR2 FQNEAQ (reference sequence). The CDR3 runs 17 residues. V was shortened by 5 bases and J by 6 bases, with 23 bases between the two germline ends. The CDR3 region has the DNA TGTGCCAGCAGCCCCTCACCGGGCGGGACGTCTCGCAATGAGCAGTTCTTC. It codes for CASSPSPGGTSRNEQFF.

This chain links TRBV20-1 with TRBJ2-1, with 11 bases lining up with TRBD2. Germline V gives CDR1 DFQATT, CDR2 SNEGSKA (reference sequence). V lost 3 bases to trimming and J lost 0 bases; unmatched junction nucleotides: 13. This CDR3 is 19 amino acids long. Here the CDR3 DNA reads TGCAGTGCTAGGATACTAGCGGGAGTTGGAAGTAGCTCCTACAATGAGCAGTTCTTC. It translates to CSARILAGVGSSSYNEQFF.

Notes on this clonotype: A read error may explain this, as a much larger clone is one base away. The CDR3 carries no conserved terminal phenylalanine or tryptophan, so it likely arises from a read error. The chain has TRBV6-1 and TRBJ1-6; 10 bases line up with TRBD1. CDR1 is MNHNS, CDR2 SASEGT, per germline. The CDR3 is 15 amino acids. Trimming at V came to 5 bases and at J to 8 bases, leaving 6 bases not matched to a gene. The CDR3 nucleotides are TGTGCCAGCAGTCCTCGACAGGGGGCCTATTCACCCCTCCACTAT. Its translation: CASSPRQGAYSPLHY.

The sample holds many counts of this clonotype. This chain connects TRBV5-8 to TRBJ2-2; tentatively, D is TRBD2 (6 bases). V lost 6 bases and J lost 4, with 16 bases in between. Germline V gene data show CDR1 as SGHTS and CDR2 as YDEGEE. The CDR3 extends over 15 amino acids. CDR3 protein: CASTPRLGGTGELFF. The DNA of the CDR3 is TGTGCCAGCACCCCTAGACTCGGGGGCACCGGGGAGCTGTTTTTT.

This clonotype was seen only a few times. The chain combines TRBV6-6 with TRBJ2-7; 14 bases fit TRBD2. Germline V lookup: CDR1 MNHNY, CDR2 SVGAGI (reference sequence). The CDR3 is 18 residues long. The trim removed 6 bases at V and 2 bases at J, leaving 12 bases unmatched. The CDR3 here is CASSRTGTSGSVPYEQYF. The DNA for the CDR3 is TGTGCCAGCAGCCGTACCGGGACTAGCGGGAGCGTCCCCTACGAGCAGTACTTC.

This clonotype has more than one count but fewer than ten. The chain links TRBV20-1 to TRBJ2-7, with 8 bases matching TRBD2. The germline gives CDR1 DFQATT, CDR2 SNEGSKA (reference sequence). V was pared by 6 bases and J by 3 bases, with 7 bases of the junction left unmatched. The CDR3 is 13 residues long. CDR3 protein: CSARLANVYEQYF. In DNA, the CDR3 is TGCAGTGCCCGACTAGCGAATGTCTACGAGCAGTACTTC.

The chain links TRBV4-3 to TRBJ2-7; TRBD2 matches at 13 bases. The CDR3 length is 16 residues. The germline gives CDR1 LGHNA, CDR2 YSLEER. V was clipped by 5 bases and J by 6 bases; unmatched bases: 10. The CDR3 DNA reads TGCGCCAGCAGCTTGGTACTAGCGGGAGGGCCTTCCGAGCAGTACTTC. Translating it yields CASSLVLAGGPSEQYF.

The chain employs TRBV27 and TRBJ2-6, with 7 bases that match TRBD1. Germline-derived CDR1 and CDR2 are MNHEY and SMNVEV (reference sequence). The J segment lost 3 bases and the V segment lost 6 bases, leaving 11 bases of the junction unmatched. The CDR3 is 17 residues long. The CDR3 here is CASSAPTGTGGANVLTF. The CDR3 nucleotides read TGTGCCAGCAGCGCCCCGACAGGGACCGGTGGGGCCAACGTCCTGACTTTC.

This clonotype was seen only a few times. Being one base from a much bigger clone, this may be a read error. The chain couples TRBV20-1 to TRBJ2-3, with D perhaps TRBD2 (6 bases). CDR1 DFQATT and CDR2 SNEGSKA come from the germline V gene (reference sequence). The CDR3 sequence is 12 residues long. The CDR3 bases are TGCAGTGCTAGAGAGGGAGGAGATGCGCAGTATTTT. This gives the protein CSAREGGDAQYF.

This rearrangement joins TRBV2 to TRBJ2-7, with a weak D call TRBD1 (6 bases). The CDR3 loop spans 15 amino acids. Germline lookup yields CDR1 SNHLY and CDR2 FYNNEI. V dropped 6 bases and J dropped 3 bases, with 18 bases sitting between them. CDR3 protein: CASRDSWDKNYEQYF. The DNA of the CDR3 is TGTGCCAGCAGGGATAGCTGGGACAAGAACTACGAGCAGTACTTC.

The rearrangement joins TRBV20-1 to TRBJ2-7; 13 nucleotides line up with TRBD2. The V segment lost 6 bases and the J segment 6 bases; nucleotides outside the gene matches: 8. This CDR3 spans 14 amino acids. Germline CDR1 and CDR2: DFQATT and SNEGSKA (reference sequence). The CDR3 reads CSARLAGGGGEQYF. CDR3 DNA: TGCAGTGCAAGACTAGCGGGAGGTGGGGGCGAGCAGTACTTC.

This clonotype was picked up one time. A much more abundant neighbour one base away suggests this may be a read error. This chain connects TRBV2 to TRBJ2-1; no clear D. V lost 4 bases to trimming and J lost 5 bases, with 12 bases between them. The germline V gene has CDR1 SNHLY and CDR2 FYNNEI. CDR3 length: 14 residues. CDR3 bases: TGTGCCAGCAGTGCGGAGCTTCTTAACAATGAGCAGTTCTTC. This sequence encodes CASSAELLNNEQFF.